The clone carrying this TCR beta chain has only a few counts. Antigen specificity is unknown. This entry belongs to a study of T cells after yellow fever vaccination. About the study: Fractions low in cell number were prepared with SMART-Seq v4 Ultra Low Input.

Study-wide points: Some clonotypes were seen in both the CD4 and the CD8 compartments. These made up a small share and likely arose from convergent recombination.

TCRdb re-called the 5' RACE reads through MiXCR, storing one row per CDR3 protein. The table has about 340,000 distinct CDR3 sequences, approximately 12% seen once. The CDR3 covers 13 residues. Germline V CDR1 and CDR2: DFQATT, SNEGSKA (reference sequence). V lost 1 base to trimming and J lost 0 bases, with 5 bases between them. The J gene is TRBJ2-3, the V gene TRBV20-1; D may correspond to TRBD1 or TRBD2 (5 bases each). Sequenced material: CD4+ T cells sorted from PBMCs, taken 15 days after the yellow fever booster vaccination. This TCR was recovered from a man aged 18 to 30 who received the YFV17D yellow fever vaccine. DNA of the CDR3: TGCAGTGCTAGAGGGGGGAGCACAGATACGCAGTATTTT. This codes for CSARGGSTDTQYF.